The table lists the clone carrying this T cell receptor beta chain with a few counts. Its matching antigen is unknown. This entry belongs to a study of beta chain features in type 1 diabetes. Purities in excess of 95% were seen in all sorted populations. cDNA synthesis used the whole RNA isolate, giving expressed TCRB sequences. Data came from immunoSEQ multiplex PCR; TCRdb stores just in-frame clones and leaves some out. The data show around 280,000 clones, about 8% seen once. General study points: Among all four CD4+ subsets, Type 1 diabetes patients had TCRB CDR3s that were moderately but significantly shorter. The similarity of naive, central memory and Treg TCRB repertoires appeared greater among patients than among healthy donors. Among type 1 diabetes patients, VDJ junctions had fewer insertions and more deletions.

Germline V lookup: CDR1 SGHTA, CDR2 FQGNSA. This CDR3 is 13 amino acids long. Trimming shortened V by 6 bases and J by 6 bases, and 11 bases separated the two germline ends. The TCR comes from a woman between 18 and 29 years old in good health. This chain connects TRBV7-2 to TRBJ2-2, with D unresolved. Input material: central memory CD4+ T cells from blood. For the CDR3, the DNA is TGTGCCAGCAGATCCCTCACCGCCGGGGAGCTGTTTTTT. Protein: CASRSLTAGELFF. The entire variable domain, with the rest obtained from reference TRBV7-2 and TRBJ2-2, is as follows: GAGVSQSPSNKVTEKGKDVELRCDPISGHTALYWYRQSLGQGLEFLIYFQGNSAPDKSGLPSDRFSAERTGGSVSTLTIQRTQQEDSAVYLCASRSLTAGELFFGEGSRLTVL.